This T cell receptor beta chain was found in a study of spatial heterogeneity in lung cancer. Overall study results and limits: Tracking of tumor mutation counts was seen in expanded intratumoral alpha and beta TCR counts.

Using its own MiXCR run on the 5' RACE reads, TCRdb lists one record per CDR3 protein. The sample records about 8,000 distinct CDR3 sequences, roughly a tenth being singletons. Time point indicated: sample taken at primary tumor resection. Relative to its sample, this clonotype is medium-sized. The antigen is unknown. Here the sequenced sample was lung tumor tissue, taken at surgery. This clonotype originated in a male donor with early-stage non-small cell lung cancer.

In DNA, the CDR3 is TGTGCCAGCAGCTTGGGCGGCTTCACAGATACGCAGTATTTT. It is translated as CASSLGGFTDTQYF. The chain links TRBV7-3 to TRBJ2-3; D not certain. With 3 bases removed from V and 2 bases from J, the gap between germline ends came to 9 bases. Germline CDR1 and CDR2: SGHTA and FQGTGA. The CDR3 length is 14 residues. The full variable domain, in which reference TRBV7-3 and TRBJ2-3 provide the parts outside the CDR3, is GAGVSQTPSNKVTEKGKYVELRCDPISGHTALYWYRQSLGQGPEFLIYFQGTGAADDSGLPNDRFFAVRPEGSVSTLKIQRTERGDSAVYLCASSLGGFTDTQYFGPGTRLTVL.